This T cell receptor beta chain was captured by sequencing in a study of T-cell reconstitution after alpha-beta-depleted transplantation in children. TCRbeta library preparation incorporated unique molecular identifiers. TCRdb ran MiXCR on the PCR reads and lists one entry per CDR3 protein. The table lists some 500,000 distinct CDR3 sequences, 18% of them singletons. Only a few counts were recorded for this clonotype. The sample consisted of PBMCs from the stem cell graft donor, taken from the stem cell graft. This TCR derives from a human donor who donated a stem cell graft to a child with acute lymphoblastic leukemia.

The CDR3 region has the DNA TGCAGTGCTAGAGATGGATGCGATTGGCGCCCCGGGGAGCTGTTTTTT. Residues: CSARDGCDWRPGELFF. V is TRBV20-1 and J is TRBJ2-2, with D uncertain. This CDR3 contains 16 residues. V shed 0 bases and J shed 6 bases, with 17 bases lying between them. From germline, CDR1 is DFQATT and CDR2 SNEGSKA (reference sequence).